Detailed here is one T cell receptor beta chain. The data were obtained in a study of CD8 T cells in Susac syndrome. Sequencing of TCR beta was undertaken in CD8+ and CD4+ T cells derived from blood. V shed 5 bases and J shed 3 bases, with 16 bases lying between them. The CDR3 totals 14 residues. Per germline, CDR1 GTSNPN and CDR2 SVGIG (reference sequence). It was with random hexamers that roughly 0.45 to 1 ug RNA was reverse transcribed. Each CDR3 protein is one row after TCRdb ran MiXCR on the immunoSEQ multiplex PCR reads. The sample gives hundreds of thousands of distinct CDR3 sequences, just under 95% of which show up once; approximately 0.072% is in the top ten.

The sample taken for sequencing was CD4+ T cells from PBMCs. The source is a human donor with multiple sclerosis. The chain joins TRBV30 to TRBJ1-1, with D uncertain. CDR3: CAWVDRSWYTEAFF. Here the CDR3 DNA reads TGTGCCTGGGTGGACCGGTCTTGGTACACTGAAGCTTTCTTT.